The T cell receptor (beta chain) under discussion was sequenced for a study of cytotoxic CD8 clonotypes in ibrutinib-treated CLL. Trimming pared 2 bases from V and 1 base from J, leaving 5 bases between. This CDR3 comprises 13 residues. Looked up from germline, CDR1 is SEHNR and CDR2 is FQNEAQ (reference sequence). As to this clone: What it binds is unknown.

Measured with immunoSEQ multiplex PCR; TCRdb has only the in-frame clones, and not every one. This table has some 290,000 clones, just under 80% appearing once. Study-level findings and limits: Clonality at baseline surpassed age-matched healthy donors and tracked circulating CD8+ T-cell counts. A rise in clonality was seen at ibrutinib response, and a fall back toward baseline was seen at progression.

Source: PBMCs, taken before ibrutinib treatment. The V call is TRBV7-9, the J call TRBJ1-1; D is undetermined. The clonotype comes from a human donor with chronic lymphocytic leukemia. The CDR3 DNA sequence: TGTGCCAGCAGCTTACCAGCGAACACTGAAGCTTTCTTT. It codes for CASSLPANTEAFF.